This T cell receptor (beta chain) was retrieved from a study of cytomegalovirus exposure and HLA in healthy donors. The study's findings and limits: The authors listed 164 TCR beta chains as cytomegalovirus-associated. Several V segments, TRBV6-2 and TRBV6-3 among them, could not be told apart and were dropped.

This CDR3 region has 15 residues. With 5 bases clipped from V and 1 base from J, the junction kept 5 bases outside the gene matches. Looked up from germline, CDR1 is SGHDT and CDR2 is YYEEEE. This clone has only a few counts. The target antigen is unknown. Primers for the PCR totalled 60 Vbeta and 13 Jbeta. Some clones are missing from TCRdb's copy, which holds only in-frame ones; the method was immunoSEQ multiplex PCR. The top ten clones hold roughly 7.1% of a sample with 150,000 to 200,000 clones, roughly three quarters of them seen once. The chain is built from TRBV5-6 and TRBJ1-5, with 8 nucleotides matching TRBD1. This TCR was recovered from a man in his forties or fifties in good health and CMV-seropositive. The source material was PBMCs. The chain's CDR3 is CASSRGQVSNQPQHF. DNA of the CDR3: TGTGCCAGCAGTAGGGGACAGGTGAGCAATCAGCCCCAGCATTTT.